Listed below are T cell receptor beta chains from one sample, sequenced in a study of T cells in Graves' hyperthyroidism and ophthalmopathy. From the multiplex PCR reads, TCRdb called clonotypes with MiXCR, one entry per CDR3 protein. The data show hundreds of thousands of distinct CDR3 sequences, with roughly 18% seen just once and approximately 40% held by the top ten. The sequenced sample consisted of blood. The receptors shown here come from a man aged 40-55 years with Graves' hyperthyroidism. Both conserved end residues are part of each CDR3. The D gene is left open where the match is weak. Clone sizes are given selectively: once, few, many, or a class where the clone is expanded.

abundance: many; d_gene: TRBD1; j_gene: TRBJ1-2; len: 14; v_gene: TRBV28; CDR3nt: TGTGCCAGCAGTTCGGGGACAGGGAACTATGGCTACACCTTC; CDR3aa: CASSSGTGNYGYTF
abundance: many; d_gene: NA; j_gene: TRBJ1-1; len: 13; v_gene: TRBV7-2; CDR3nt: TGTGCCAGCAGCCCCTGGCGGGGGAACGAAGCTTTCTTT; CDR3aa: CASSPWRGNEAFF
abundance: many; d_gene: NA; j_gene: TRBJ2-3; len: 16; v_gene: TRBV7-2; CDR3nt: TGTGCCAGCAGACAACCTAGCAAACCTAGCACAGATACGCAGTATTTT; CDR3aa: CASRQPSKPSTDTQYF
abundance: many; d_gene: TRBD1; j_gene: TRBJ1-2; len: 12; v_gene: TRBV6-2/TRBV6-3; CDR3nt: TGTGCCAGCAGTTGGACAGGCTATGGCTACACCTTC; CDR3aa: CASSWTGYGYTF
abundance: few; d_gene: NA; j_gene: TRBJ1-2; len: 13; v_gene: TRBV10-1; CDR3nt: TGCGCCAGCAGTGAAGGCGGAAACTATGGCTACACCTTC; CDR3aa: CASSEGGNYGYTF
abundance: many; d_gene: NA; j_gene: TRBJ2-7; len: 15; v_gene: TRBV7-8; CDR3nt: TGTGCCAGCAGCTTAGAACAGGGTTCGACCTACGAGCAGTACTTC; CDR3aa: CASSLEQGSTYEQYF
abundance: many; d_gene: NA; j_gene: TRBJ2-3; len: 15; v_gene: TRBV18; CDR3nt: TGTGCCAGCTCACCCTTTGGCGAATCCACAGATACGCAGTATTTT; CDR3aa: CASSPFGESTDTQYF
abundance: many; d_gene: NA; j_gene: TRBJ2-7; len: 15; v_gene: TRBV5-1; CDR3nt: TGCGCCAGCAGCAAGGGACGGTCGATCTTCTACGAGCAGTACTTC; CDR3aa: CASSKGRSIFYEQYF
abundance: many; d_gene: NA; j_gene: TRBJ1-1; len: 13; v_gene: TRBV2; CDR3nt: TGTGCCAGCACGCCAGAAGTGAACACTGAAGCTTTCTTT; CDR3aa: CASTPEVNTEAFF
abundance: few; d_gene: NA; j_gene: TRBJ1-2; len: 15; v_gene: TRBV6-5; CDR3nt: TGTGCCAGCAGTTACGGGTGGGGGGGAGACTATGGCTACACCTTC; CDR3aa: CASSYGWGGDYGYTF
abundance: many; d_gene: NA; j_gene: TRBJ1-2; len: 15; v_gene: TRBV11-2; CDR3nt: TGTGCCAGCAGCTTAGATTCACGGGGGCACTATGGCTACACCTTC; CDR3aa: CASSLDSRGHYGYTF
abundance: few; d_gene: NA; j_gene: TRBJ2-3; len: 13; v_gene: TRBV6-1; CDR3nt: TGTGCCAGCAGTGATCAGGGGCGAGATACGCAGTATTTT; CDR3aa: CASSDQGRDTQYF
abundance: NA; d_gene: NA; j_gene: TRBJ2-4; len: 14; v_gene: TRBV7-8; CDR3nt: TGTGCCAGCAGCTTAGGTCTCGGGGTGAACATTCAGTACTTC; CDR3aa: CASSLGLGVNIQYF
abundance: NA; d_gene: NA; j_gene: TRBJ1-3; len: 17; v_gene: TRBV20-1; CDR3nt: TGCAGTGCTAACCCCCGAGCAGGGACCTACTCTGGAAACACCATATATTTT; CDR3aa: CSANPRAGTYSGNTIYF
abundance: NA; d_gene: NA; j_gene: TRBJ2-7; len: 14; v_gene: TRBV7-7; CDR3nt: TGTGCTAGCAGCTTAGCCTGCAGCTCCTACGAGCAGTACTTC; CDR3aa: CASSLACSSYEQYF
abundance: many; d_gene: TRBD1; j_gene: TRBJ1-4; len: 14; v_gene: TRBV20-1; CDR3nt: TGCAGTGCTAGGGAACAGGGGGCGCGGGAAAAACTGTTTTTT; CDR3aa: CSAREQGAREKLFF
abundance: many; d_gene: TRBD1; j_gene: TRBJ2-5; len: 14; v_gene: TRBV11-2; CDR3nt: TGTGCCAGCAGCCAACAGGGGCCGAGAGAGACCCAGTACTTC; CDR3aa: CASSQQGPRETQYF
abundance: NA; d_gene: TRBD1; j_gene: TRBJ1-5; len: 16; v_gene: TRBV6-6; CDR3nt: TGTGCCAGCAGTTACTCGATCACAGGGGTTAAGCAGCCCCAGCATTTT; CDR3aa: CASSYSITGVKQPQHF
abundance: few; d_gene: TRBD1; j_gene: TRBJ1-5; len: 16; v_gene: TRBV7-9; CDR3nt: TGTGCCAGCAGCTCGGGGACAGCCGTTAGCAATCAGCCCCAGCATTTT; CDR3aa: CASSSGTAVSNQPQHF
abundance: few; d_gene: NA; j_gene: TRBJ1-1; len: 12; v_gene: TRBV6-1; CDR3nt: TGTGCCAGCAGTGAAGGAAGCCGATTTCATTTCTTT; CDR3aa: CASSEGSRFHFF
abundance: NA; d_gene: TRBD1; j_gene: TRBJ2-5; len: 15; v_gene: TRBV15; CDR3nt: TGTGCCACCAGCAGAAGAACAGGGGCCCAAGAGACCCAGTACTTC; CDR3aa: CATSRRTGAQETQYF
abundance: few; d_gene: TRBD1; j_gene: TRBJ2-2; len: 14; v_gene: TRBV12-3/TRBV12-4; CDR3nt: TGTGCCAACACTTTAGGGACAGTCACCGGGGAGCTGTTTTTT; CDR3aa: CANTLGTVTGELFF
abundance: many; d_gene: NA; j_gene: TRBJ1-2; len: 13; v_gene: TRBV7-2; CDR3nt: TGTGCCAGCAGCTTCACCCTACGGGACGGCTACACCTTC; CDR3aa: CASSFTLRDGYTF
abundance: NA; d_gene: NA; j_gene: TRBJ2-7; len: 15; v_gene: TRBV20-1; CDR3nt: TGCAGTGCTAGGAGACCCGGGGCGCAATCCTACGAGCAGTACTTC; CDR3aa: CSARRPGAQSYEQYF
abundance: NA; d_gene: TRBD2; j_gene: TRBJ2-1; len: 15; v_gene: TRBV7-6; CDR3nt: TGTGCCAGCAGCTTAGAACCTAGCGGGGGTTATGAGCAGTTCTTC; CDR3aa: CASSLEPSGGYEQFF
abundance: few; d_gene: NA; j_gene: TRBJ1-5; len: 15; v_gene: TRBV2; CDR3nt: TGTGCCAGCAGTGGGTCAAGCAGGGGCAATCAGCCCCAGCATTTT; CDR3aa: CASSGSSRGNQPQHF
abundance: few; d_gene: NA; j_gene: TRBJ1-2; len: 15; v_gene: TRBV6-4; CDR3nt: TGTGCCAGCAGTGACCGGGGCAGGGGAGACTATGGCTACACCTTC; CDR3aa: CASSDRGRGDYGYTF
abundance: many; d_gene: TRBD1; j_gene: TRBJ2-3; len: 15; v_gene: TRBV7-7; CDR3nt: TGTGCTAGCAGCTCAGGGACAGGCGCCACAGATACGCAGTATTTT; CDR3aa: CASSSGTGATDTQYF
abundance: NA; d_gene: NA; j_gene: TRBJ2-1; len: 12; v_gene: TRBV5-1; CDR3nt: TGCGCCAGCAGCATGGACAGAGGTGAGCAGTTCTTC; CDR3aa: CASSMDRGEQFF
abundance: many; d_gene: NA; j_gene: TRBJ1-2; len: 15; v_gene: TRBV6-1; CDR3nt: TGTGCCAGCAGTCGAAGCATCCGGGACAACTATGGCTACACCTTC; CDR3aa: CASSRSIRDNYGYTF
abundance: few; d_gene: NA; j_gene: TRBJ2-1; len: 13; v_gene: TRBV5-8; CDR3nt: TGTGCCAGCAGCTTGTTGAGGGGAACTGAGCAGTTCTTC; CDR3aa: CASSLLRGTEQFF
abundance: many; d_gene: NA; j_gene: TRBJ1-5; len: 15; v_gene: TRBV12-3/TRBV12-4; CDR3nt: TGTGCCAGCAGTCCACCCGGGGCTTACAATCAGCCCCAGCATTTT; CDR3aa: CASSPPGAYNQPQHF
abundance: many; d_gene: TRBD1; j_gene: TRBJ1-2; len: 12; v_gene: TRBV29-1; CDR3nt: TGCAGCGTACTTACCGGGACAGGGGACTACACCTTC; CDR3aa: CSVLTGTGDYTF
abundance: many; d_gene: NA; j_gene: TRBJ1-6; len: 14; v_gene: TRBV5-1; CDR3nt: TGCGCCAGCAGCTTGGACGTCAGGAATTCACCCCTCCACTTT; CDR3aa: CASSLDVRNSPLHF
abundance: few; d_gene: NA; j_gene: TRBJ2-3; len: 15; v_gene: TRBV7-2; CDR3nt: TGTGCCAGCAGCCCCGGATACACAAGCACAGATACGCAGTATTTT; CDR3aa: CASSPGYTSTDTQYF
abundance: many; d_gene: NA; j_gene: TRBJ2-7; len: 15; v_gene: TRBV4-3; CDR3nt: TGCGCCAGCAGCCTCAGCGCGGGGGCCACATACGAGCAGTACTTC; CDR3aa: CASSLSAGATYEQYF
abundance: few; d_gene: NA; j_gene: TRBJ2-6; len: 17; v_gene: TRBV9; CDR3nt: TGTGCCAGCAGCGTCGACAGGAATACTCTGGGGGCCAACGTCCTGACTTTC; CDR3aa: CASSVDRNTLGANVLTF
abundance: NA; d_gene: TRBD1; j_gene: TRBJ2-1; len: 15; v_gene: TRBV5-1; CDR3nt: TGCGCCAGCAGCCCGGGGACAGGGTGGGGAAATGAGCAGTTCTTC; CDR3aa: CASSPGTGWGNEQFF
abundance: NA; d_gene: TRBD1; j_gene: TRBJ2-5; len: 14; v_gene: TRBV2; CDR3nt: TGTGCCAGCAGTGTAGGGGACAGCCAAGAGACCCAGTACTTC; CDR3aa: CASSVGDSQETQYF
abundance: many; d_gene: TRBD2; j_gene: TRBJ2-3; len: 17; v_gene: TRBV7-2; CDR3nt: TGTGCCAGCAGCTTAGCCCTAGCGGGGTATAGCACAGATACGCAGTATTTT; CDR3aa: CASSLALAGYSTDTQYF
abundance: few; d_gene: NA; j_gene: TRBJ1-4; len: 15; v_gene: TRBV7-8; CDR3nt: TGTGCCAGCAGCTTAGTAGGGGTAACTAATGAAAAACTGTTTTTT; CDR3aa: CASSLVGVTNEKLFF
abundance: NA; d_gene: NA; j_gene: TRBJ1-2; len: 11; v_gene: TRBV2; CDR3nt: TGTGCCAGCTACAGGAACTATGGCTACACCTTC; CDR3aa: CASYRNYGYTF
abundance: NA; d_gene: NA; j_gene: TRBJ2-1; len: 14; v_gene: TRBV19; CDR3nt: TGTGCCAGTAGCCCGGGTGCTAACTACAATGAGCAGTTCTTC; CDR3aa: CASSPGANYNEQFF
abundance: many; d_gene: TRBD2; j_gene: TRBJ2-1; len: 15; v_gene: TRBV20-1; CDR3nt: TGCAGTGCTTTGACTAGCGGGGGGGGATACAATGAGCAGTTCTTC; CDR3aa: CSALTSGGGYNEQFF
abundance: NA; d_gene: NA; j_gene: TRBJ1-2; len: 13; v_gene: TRBV7-9; CDR3nt: TGTGCCAGCAGCTTAGAGGGATTCTATGGCTACACCTTC; CDR3aa: CASSLEGFYGYTF
abundance: NA; d_gene: TRBD1; j_gene: TRBJ2-7; len: 15; v_gene: TRBV2; CDR3nt: TGTGCCAGCAGTGTAGGGGACAGGGGGCTCTACGAGCAGTACTTC; CDR3aa: CASSVGDRGLYEQYF
abundance: NA; d_gene: NA; j_gene: TRBJ2-2; len: 17; v_gene: TRBV18; CDR3nt: TGTGCCAGCTCACCACGCCGGCAGACAGTGAACACCGGGGAGCTGTTTTTT; CDR3aa: CASSPRRQTVNTGELFF